These 10 T cell receptor beta chains were all obtained from the same sample, sequenced in a study of cytomegalovirus exposure and HLA in healthy donors. The primer mix had 60 Vbeta and 13 Jbeta primers. The assay was immunoSEQ multiplex PCR, and TCRdb's table has in-frame clones only and misses some. The sample yields roughly 190,000 clones, about nine tenths seen once. Sequenced input: PBMCs. These receptors originate from a boy between 2 and 10 years old in good health and CMV-seronegative.

In DNA, the CDR3 is TGTGCCTGGAGGGACAGCGGTGGCTACACCTTC. This gives the protein CAWRDSGGYTF. The chain links TRBV30 to TRBJ1-2, with D maybe TRBD1 (6 bases). The CDR3 is made up of 11 amino acids. Trimming removed 3 bases at V and 7 bases at J, with 9 bases between. Germline CDR1 reads GTSNPN; CDR2 reads SVGIG (reference sequence). Variable domain in full (rest from reference TRBV30 and TRBJ1-2): SQTIHQWPATLVQPVGSPLSLECTVEGTSNPNLYWYRQAAGRGLQLLFYSVGIGQISSEVPQNLSASRPQDRQFILSSKKLLLSDSGFYLCAWRDSGGYTFGSGTRLTVV.

A note on this clone: Mismatch with germline at one junction end may stem from a read error. The chain recombines TRBV7-9 with TRBJ1-2; 7 nucleotides agree with TRBD1. The CDR3 loop spans 16 amino acids. Germline V gene lookup returns CDR1 SEHNR and CDR2 FQNEAQ (reference sequence). CDR3 sequence: CSSSATFQGGDYGYTF. The CDR3 coding sequence is TGTTCCAGCAGCGCGACATTCCAGGGGGGCGACTATGGCTACACCTTC.

The V call is TRBV27, the J call TRBJ1-3; no firm D call. The CDR3 runs 17 residues. Trimming left V 5 bases short and J 6 bases short, with 23 bases between. Germline V gene lookup returns CDR1 MNHEY and CDR2 SMNVEV (reference sequence). The CDR3 loop is CASSPHPTAYRENTIYF. CDR3 coding DNA: TGTGCCAGCAGTCCCCACCCTACCGCGTACAGAGAAAACACCATATATTTT.

V is TRBV30 and J is TRBJ2-2; 14 nucleotides match TRBD2. J was trimmed by 0 bases and V by 1 base; bases with no gene match: 4. Germline values: CDR1 GTSNPN, CDR2 SVGIG (reference sequence). The CDR3 extends over 18 amino acids. The CDR3 DNA is TGTGCCTGGAGTGCCCCGGGACTAGCGGGGGCGAACACCGGGGAGCTGTTTTTT. This codes for CAWSAPGLAGANTGELFF.

The chain links TRBV7-2 to TRBJ1-2, with 7 bases identical to TRBD1. Trimming cost V 3 bases and J 4 bases; bases outside gene matches: 5. Germline V gives CDR1 SGHTA, CDR2 FQGNSA. This CDR3 contains 14 residues. CDR3: CASSLSGQFYGYTF. In DNA, the CDR3 is TGTGCCAGCAGCTTGTCGGGACAGTTCTATGGCTACACCTTC.

J is TRBJ1-5 and V is TRBV28; 10 bases fit TRBD1. Trimming took 6 bases from V and 6 from J; bases not matched to a gene: 8. The germline CDR1 and CDR2 sequences are MDHEN and SYDVKM. The CDR3 has 15 amino acids. The CDR3 protein is CASRTGDRGRQPQHF. Written as DNA, the CDR3 is TGTGCCAGCAGAACCGGGGACAGGGGACGTCAGCCCCAGCATTTT.

The V and J genes are TRBV6-4 and TRBJ2-1, with 11 positions matching TRBD1. Unmatched junction bases numbered 3, after V lost 5 bases and J lost 6 bases. There are 14 residues in the CDR3. CDR1 and CDR2 (germline): MRHNA, SNTAGT. Here the CDR3 DNA reads TGTGCCAGCAGTCTGGACAGGGGGCGCAATGAGCAGTTCTTC. The encoded protein is CASSLDRGRNEQFF.

The chain is built from TRBV10-2 and TRBJ2-7, with 8 bases lining up with TRBD1. This CDR3 is 16 amino acids long. Per germline, CDR1 WSHSY and CDR2 SAAADI. V lost 4 bases, J lost 2 bases, and 10 bases stayed unmatched. The CDR3 loop is CASSGTGTGITYEQYF. Written as DNA, the CDR3 is TGCGCCAGCAGTGGGACCGGGACAGGTATCACCTACGAGCAGTACTTC.

This clone was detected a few times. The chain recombines TRBV9 with TRBJ2-6, with D unclear. Trimming stripped 2 bases from V and 4 bases from J, with 4 bases between. The CDR3 totals 13 residues. Germline V lookup: CDR1 SGDLS, CDR2 YYNGEE. The CDR3 is CASSVPGANVLTF. In DNA, the CDR3 is TGTGCCAGCAGCGTTCCGGGGGCCAACGTCCTGACTTTC.

The rearrangement uses TRBV7-6 and TRBJ1-2, with 7 bases lining up with TRBD1. The CDR3 spans 15 residues. CDR1 is SGHVS, CDR2 FNYEAQ, per germline. Trimming cost V 4 bases and J 3 bases; bases outside gene matches: 8. CDR3 protein: CASSSRQGWDYGYTF. The CDR3 bases are TGTGCCAGCAGCTCCAGACAGGGTTGGGACTATGGCTACACCTTC.